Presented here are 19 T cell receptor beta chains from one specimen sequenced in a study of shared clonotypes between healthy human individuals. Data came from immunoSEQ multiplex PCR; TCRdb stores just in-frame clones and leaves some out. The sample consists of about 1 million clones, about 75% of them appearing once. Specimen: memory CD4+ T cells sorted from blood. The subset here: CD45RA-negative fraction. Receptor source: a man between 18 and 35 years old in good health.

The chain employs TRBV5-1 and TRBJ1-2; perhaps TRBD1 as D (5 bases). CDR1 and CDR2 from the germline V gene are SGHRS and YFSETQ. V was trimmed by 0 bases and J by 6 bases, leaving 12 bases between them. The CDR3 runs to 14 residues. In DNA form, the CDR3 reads TGCGCCAGCAGCTTGGCTTATAGGGGAGATGGCTACACCTTC. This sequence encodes CASSLAYRGDGYTF.

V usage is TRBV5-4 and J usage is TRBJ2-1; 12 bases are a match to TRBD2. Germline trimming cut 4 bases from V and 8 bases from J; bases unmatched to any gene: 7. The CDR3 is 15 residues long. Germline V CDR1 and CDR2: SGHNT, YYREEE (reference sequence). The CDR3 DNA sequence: TGTGCCAGCAGCACCAGACTAGCGGGAGTTGATGAGCAGTTCTTC. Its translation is CASSTRLAGVDEQFF.

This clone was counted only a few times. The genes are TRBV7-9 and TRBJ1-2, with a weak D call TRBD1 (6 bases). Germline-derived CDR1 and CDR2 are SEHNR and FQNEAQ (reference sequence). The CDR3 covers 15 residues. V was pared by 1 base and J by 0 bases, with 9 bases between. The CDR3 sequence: CASSLEGGANYGYTF. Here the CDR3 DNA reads TGTGCCAGCAGCTTAGAGGGGGGAGCTAACTATGGCTACACCTTC.

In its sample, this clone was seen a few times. The CDR3, as DNA: TGTGCCAGCAGCCAGTACGTGGGGACACCTTACAATGAGCAGTTCTTC. This encodes CASSQYVGTPYNEQFF. The V and J genes are TRBV5-4 and TRBJ2-1; TRBD1 might be the D (6 bases). CDR1 and CDR2 from the germline V gene are SGHNT and YYREEE (reference sequence). Trimming stripped 4 bases from V and 4 bases from J, with 18 bases between. This CDR3 has 16 amino acids.

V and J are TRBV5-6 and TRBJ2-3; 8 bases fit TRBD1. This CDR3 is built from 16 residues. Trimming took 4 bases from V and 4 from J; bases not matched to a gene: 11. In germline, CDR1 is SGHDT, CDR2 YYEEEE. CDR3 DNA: TGTGCCAGCAGCGGGGGGATGGACAGGGCCCCAGATACGCAGTATTTT. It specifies CASSGGMDRAPDTQYF.

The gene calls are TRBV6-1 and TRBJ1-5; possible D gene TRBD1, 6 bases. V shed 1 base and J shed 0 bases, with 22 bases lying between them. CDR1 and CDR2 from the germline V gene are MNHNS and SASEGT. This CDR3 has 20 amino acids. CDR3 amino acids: CASSEGEQGSPSYSNQPQHF. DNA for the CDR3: TGTGCCAGCAGTGAAGGGGAACAGGGATCTCCCTCTTATAGCAATCAGCCCCAGCATTTT.

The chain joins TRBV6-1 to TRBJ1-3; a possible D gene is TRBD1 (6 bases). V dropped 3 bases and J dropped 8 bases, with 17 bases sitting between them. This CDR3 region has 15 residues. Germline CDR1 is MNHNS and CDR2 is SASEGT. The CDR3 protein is CASSEPQGISYTIYF. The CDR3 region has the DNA TGTGCCAGCAGTGAGCCACAGGGAATCTCGTACACCATATATTTT.

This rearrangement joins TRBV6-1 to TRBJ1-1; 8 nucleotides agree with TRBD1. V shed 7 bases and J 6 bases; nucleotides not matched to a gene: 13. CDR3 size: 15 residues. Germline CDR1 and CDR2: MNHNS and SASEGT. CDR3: CASNEQGALRSEAFF. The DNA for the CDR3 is TGTGCCAGCAATGAGCAGGGGGCCCTACGATCTGAAGCTTTCTTT.

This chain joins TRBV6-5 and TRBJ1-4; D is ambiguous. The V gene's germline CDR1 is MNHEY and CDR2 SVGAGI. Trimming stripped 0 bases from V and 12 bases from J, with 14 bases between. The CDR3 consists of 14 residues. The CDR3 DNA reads TGTGCCAGCAGTTACTCATCGAAAGCGGTGGAACTGTTTTTT. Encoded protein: CASSYSSKAVELFF.

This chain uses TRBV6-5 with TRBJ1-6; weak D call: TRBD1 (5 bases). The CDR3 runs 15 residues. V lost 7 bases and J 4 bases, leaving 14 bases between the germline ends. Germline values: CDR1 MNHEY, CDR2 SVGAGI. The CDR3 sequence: CASKETVLYNSPLHF. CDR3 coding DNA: TGTGCCAGCAAGGAGACAGTGTTATATAATTCACCCCTCCACTTT.

CDR3 loop: CASSQDLGGDYEQYF. The CDR3 region has the DNA TGCGCCAGCAGCCAAGATCTTGGGGGGGACTACGAGCAGTACTTC. The chain has TRBV4-1 and TRBJ2-7, with 7 bases aligning to TRBD2. CDR1 and CDR2 (germline): MGHRA, YSYEKL. V lost 0 bases to trimming and J lost 3 bases; unmatched junction nucleotides: 5. This CDR3 is 15 amino acids long.

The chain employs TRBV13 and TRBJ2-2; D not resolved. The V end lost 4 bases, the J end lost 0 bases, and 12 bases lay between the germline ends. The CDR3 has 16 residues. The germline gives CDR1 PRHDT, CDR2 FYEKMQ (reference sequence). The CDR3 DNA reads TGTGCCAGCAGCTACCTGACTGCCACGAACACCGGGGAGCTGTTTTTT. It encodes CASSYLTATNTGELFF.

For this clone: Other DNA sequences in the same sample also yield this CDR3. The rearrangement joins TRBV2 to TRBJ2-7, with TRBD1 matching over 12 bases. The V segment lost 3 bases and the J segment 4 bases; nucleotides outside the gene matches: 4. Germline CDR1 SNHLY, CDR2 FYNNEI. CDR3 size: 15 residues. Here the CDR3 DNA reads TGTGCCAGCAGTGAGGGGACAGGGGGCGGTTACGAGCAGTACTTC. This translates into CASSEGTGGGYEQYF.

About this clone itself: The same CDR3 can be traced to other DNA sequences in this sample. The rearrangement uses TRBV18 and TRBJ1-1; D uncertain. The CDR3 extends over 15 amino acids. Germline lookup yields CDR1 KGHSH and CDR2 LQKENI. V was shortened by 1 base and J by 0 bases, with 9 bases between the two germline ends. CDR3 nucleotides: TGTGCCAGCTCACCACGAGACGGACTGAACACTGAAGCTTTCTTT. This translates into CASSPRDGLNTEAFF.

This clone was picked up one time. The chain's CDR3 is CASRPDRGPYEQYF. CDR3 coding DNA: TGTGCCAGCAGGCCGGACAGGGGGCCCTACGAGCAGTACTTC. The gene calls are TRBV27 and TRBJ2-7, with 11 bases that match TRBD1. This CDR3 contains 14 residues. Germline V lookup: CDR1 MNHEY, CDR2 SMNVEV (reference sequence). V lost 6 bases and J lost 2; bases outside the gene matches: 3.

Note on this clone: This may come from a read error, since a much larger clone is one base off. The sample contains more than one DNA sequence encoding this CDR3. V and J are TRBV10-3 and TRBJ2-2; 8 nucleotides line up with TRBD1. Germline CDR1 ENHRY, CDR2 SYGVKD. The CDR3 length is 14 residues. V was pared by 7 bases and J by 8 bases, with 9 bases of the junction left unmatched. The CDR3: CAIMNQGAVGELFF. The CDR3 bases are TGTGCCATCATGAATCAGGGGGCTGTGGGGGAGCTGTTTTTT.

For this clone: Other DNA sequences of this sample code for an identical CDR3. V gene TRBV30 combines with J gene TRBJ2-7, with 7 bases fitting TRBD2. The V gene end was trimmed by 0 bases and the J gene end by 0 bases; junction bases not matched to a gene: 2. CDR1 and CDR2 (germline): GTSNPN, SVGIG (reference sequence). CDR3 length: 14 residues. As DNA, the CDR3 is TGTGCCTGGAGTGTGGGCGGGAGCTCCTACGAGCAGTACTTC. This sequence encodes CAWSVGGSSYEQYF.

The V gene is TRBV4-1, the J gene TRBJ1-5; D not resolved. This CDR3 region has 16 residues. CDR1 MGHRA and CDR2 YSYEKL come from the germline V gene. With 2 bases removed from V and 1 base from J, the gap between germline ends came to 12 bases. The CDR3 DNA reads TGCGCCAGCAGCCAATTTTCCGAGGGAAGCAATCAGCCCCAGCATTTT. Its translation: CASSQFSEGSNQPQHF.

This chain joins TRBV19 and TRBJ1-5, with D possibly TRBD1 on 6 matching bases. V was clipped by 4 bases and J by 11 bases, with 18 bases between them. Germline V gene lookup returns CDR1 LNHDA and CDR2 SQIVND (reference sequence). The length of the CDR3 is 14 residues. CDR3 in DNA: TGTGCCAGTAGTACGACAGGCGCTACGGGAGCCCAGCATTTT. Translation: CASSTTGATGAQHF.